The 7 T cell receptor beta chains in this list originate from one sample, sequenced in a study of T-cell reconstitution after alpha-beta-depleted transplantation in children. During its preparation, the TCRbeta library received unique molecular identifiers. TCRdb reanalysed the PCR reads using MiXCR and keeps one entry per CDR3 protein. The sample shows about 1,000,000 distinct CDR3 sequences, about 29% of them seen only once. The specimen comprised PBMCs, mostly from graft donor cells, sampled 360 days after TCRalphabeta/CD19-depleted stem cell transplant. The origin of the receptors is a boy in the first two years of life who had a stem cell transplant for SCID, so the T cells may come from the graft donor.

This rearrangement joins TRBV6-2 or TRBV6-3 to TRBJ2-7, with TRBD2 identical over 12 bases. This CDR3 region has 16 residues. Germline lookup yields CDR1 MNHEY and CDR2 SVGEGT. V shed 5 bases and J 1 base; nucleotides not matched to a gene: 6. In DNA form, the CDR3 reads TGTGCCAGCAGTAACCGACTAGCGGGGGATTCCTACGAGCAGTACTTC. This encodes CASSNRLAGDSYEQYF.

The chain combines TRBV4-1 with TRBJ2-1; D perhaps matches TRBD1 (5 bases). V dropped 0 bases and J dropped 4 bases, with 19 bases sitting between them. The CDR3 covers 18 residues. Germline CDR1 is MGHRA and CDR2 is YSYEKL. CDR3 sequence reads: CASSQEKGFGRAYNEQFF. The CDR3 region has the DNA TGCGCCAGCAGCCAAGAGAAGGGCTTCGGCAGGGCGTACAATGAGCAGTTCTTC.

In this sample, this clonotype turned up a few times. V gene TRBV25-1 combines with J gene TRBJ1-1, with D perhaps matching TRBD1 (5 bases). CDR3 length: 15 amino acids. Trimming stripped 1 base from V and 2 bases from J, with 11 bases between. CDR1 and CDR2 (germline): MGHDK, SYGVNS. The CDR3 loop reads CASSELGGGNTEAFF. The DNA of the CDR3 is TGTGCCAGCAGTGAATTGGGGGGTGGAAACACTGAAGCTTTCTTT.

This clonotype has a handful of counts. The chain uses TRBV6-4 and TRBJ2-2; no clear D. Germline values: CDR1 MRHNA, CDR2 SNTAGT. V lost 0 bases, J lost 1 base, and 6 bases lay in between. The CDR3 has 15 amino acids. CDR3 amino acids: CASSDSAGNTGELFF. CDR3 nucleotides: TGTGCCAGCAGTGACTCAGCAGGGAACACCGGGGAGCTGTTTTTT.

This clonotype was counted between two and nine times. DNA of the CDR3: TGTGCCAGCAGCCGTACCGGGACCGCGAGCACAGATACGCAGTATTTT. Protein sequence: CASSRTGTASTDTQYF. V and J are TRBV13 and TRBJ2-3; D tentatively fits TRBD1 or TRBD2 (5 bases each). The CDR3 runs to 16 residues. Germline values: CDR1 PRHDT, CDR2 FYEKMQ (reference sequence). Trimming left V 5 bases short and J 0 bases short, with 15 bases between. Full variable domain (remainder filled in from reference TRBV13 and TRBJ2-3): AAGVIQSPRHLIKEKRETATLKCYPIPRHDTVYWYQQGPGQDPQFLISFYEKMQSDKGSIPDRFSAQQFSDYHSELNMSSLELGDSALYFCASSRTGTASTDTQYFGPGTRLTVL.

This clonotype appeared once. The rearrangement uses TRBV4-1 and TRBJ1-4; 9 bases are shared with TRBD1. Per the germline V gene, CDR1 is MGHRA and CDR2 is YSYEKL. The V and J ends lost 1 base and 12 bases, in that order; junction bases with no gene match: 3. The CDR3 sequence is 13 residues long. The CDR3 reads CASSQGGQGELFF. CDR3 sequence (DNA): TGCGCCAGCAGCCAAGGGGGACAGGGAGAACTGTTTTTT.

The V gene is TRBV7-9, the J gene TRBJ1-4; D gene unclear. V lost 3 bases and J 5 bases, leaving 13 bases between the germline ends. The CDR3 contains 15 residues. The germline V gene encodes CDR1 SEHNR and CDR2 FQNEAQ (reference sequence). The DNA of the CDR3 is TGTGCCAGCAGCTTGGATCCCGGCAGGAATGAAAAACTGTTTTTT. It translates to CASSLDPGRNEKLFF.